What follows are 21 T cell receptor beta chains derived from one specimen sequenced in a study of T-cell memory formation after mild COVID-19. TCRdb passed the 5' RACE reads through MiXCR, listing each CDR3 protein once. The table has approximately 150,000 distinct CDR3 sequences, around 5.8% seen once. Sequenced material: PBMCs or a T cell subset sorted from them (not recorded which). Every receptor here comes from an adult woman who had mild COVID-19 (a few samples of this study predate the infection). Cell type and time point are not known.

The CDR3 region has the DNA TGCAGTGCTAGGACTACCTTTTCCACAGATACGCAGTATTTT. Protein sequence: CSARTTFSTDTQYF. The chain recombines TRBV20-1 with TRBJ2-3; weak D call: TRBD2 (5 bases). Trimming pared 3 bases from V and 2 bases from J, leaving 12 bases between. The CDR3 has 14 residues. Per germline, CDR1 DFQATT and CDR2 SNEGSKA (reference sequence).

This clonotype was observed a few times. This chain joins TRBV27 and TRBJ2-4; no reliable D call. The CDR3 totals 15 residues. The V end was cut by 4 bases, the J end by 4 bases, with 14 bases between. Germline V gene sequence: CDR1 MNHEY, CDR2 SMNVEV (reference sequence). The CDR3 DNA reads as TGTGCCAGCAGTTATATGGACGGAAGAAAAAACATTCAGTACTTC. Translation: CASSYMDGRKNIQYF.

This clonotype was picked up a small number of times. This sequence joins TRBV7-2 and TRBJ1-5; D is perhaps TRBD1 (6 bases). V shed 5 bases and J shed 7 bases, with 18 bases lying between them. Germline V gives CDR1 SGHTA, CDR2 FQGNSA. The CDR3 runs 15 residues. CDR3 bases: TGTGCCAGCAGCCCCGGGGGCCCCATTGACCAGCCCCAGCATTTT. This encodes CASSPGGPIDQPQHF.

This clonotype was observed at least ten times. The rearrangement uses TRBV10-2 and TRBJ2-7; 7 nucleotides match TRBD1. V lost 7 bases, J lost 0 bases, and 3 bases stayed unmatched. This CDR3 spans 13 amino acids. From germline, CDR1 is WSHSY and CDR2 SAAADI. CDR3 coding DNA: TGCGCCAGCATGACAGGGCACTCCTACGAGCAGTACTTC. It encodes CASMTGHSYEQYF.

This clonotype was found many times. This chain joins TRBV27 and TRBJ1-5, with D possibly TRBD1 on 6 matching bases. The CDR3 covers 12 residues. Germline V gives CDR1 MNHEY, CDR2 SMNVEV (reference sequence). Trimming left V 6 bases short and J 6 bases short, with 9 bases between. The CDR3 bases are TGTGCCAGCAGGACAGGTGGTCAGCCCCAGCATTTT. The encoded protein is CASRTGGQPQHF.

This clonotype was seen a few times. The chain uses TRBV5-1 and TRBJ1-1; TRBD1 is a possible D gene (5 bases). The CDR3 has 12 residues. V was shortened by 4 bases and J by 7 bases, with 11 bases between the two germline ends. Germline V lookup: CDR1 SGHRS, CDR2 YFSETQ. The CDR3 DNA sequence: TGCGCCAGCAGCCCATGGGGCCGTGAAGCTTTCTTT. The encoded protein is CASSPWGREAFF.

This clonotype was recorded many times. V gene TRBV29-1 combines with J gene TRBJ2-1; tentatively, D is TRBD2 (7 bases). This CDR3 is 14 amino acids long. The germline V and J ends were trimmed by 0 bases and 9 bases, with 15 bases remaining between them. Germline V gene sequence: CDR1 SQVTM, CDR2 ANQGSEA. Written as DNA, the CDR3 is TGCAGCGTTGAAGATCCGGGGGGCAGGGCTGAGCAGTTCTTC. This gives the protein CSVEDPGGRAEQFF.

The V call is TRBV10-3, the J call TRBJ2-6; D remains unclear. The CDR3 loop spans 13 amino acids. Germline CDR1 and CDR2: ENHRY and SYGVKD. Between the trimmed V and J ends, which lost 7 bases and 2 bases, there was a span of 6 bases. The CDR3 sequence is CAITAAGANVLTF. The CDR3 DNA is TGTGCCATCACGGCCGCTGGGGCCAACGTCCTGACTTTC.

This clonotype came up a few times. The chain links TRBV25-1 to TRBJ2-1; tentative D call: TRBD1 (5 bases). Germline V gene sequence: CDR1 MGHDK, CDR2 SYGVNS. The CDR3 is 13 residues long. Trimming stripped 9 bases from V and 4 bases from J, with 13 bases between. Written as DNA, the CDR3 is TGTGCCAGAGACCGGCCAGGGTACAATGAGCAGTTCTTC. Its translation: CARDRPGYNEQFF.

The sample holds a few counts of this clonotype. The chain carries TRBV7-9 and TRBJ1-2; a possible D gene is TRBD1 (6 bases). With 7 bases removed from V and 5 bases from J, the gap between germline ends came to 26 bases. The CDR3 covers 17 residues. The germline gives CDR1 SEHNR, CDR2 FQNEAQ (reference sequence). The CDR3 DNA reads as TGTGCCAGCAACATATGGGGGCAGGGCCCGCGGGGTTATGGCTACACCTTC. Translating gives CASNIWGQGPRGYGYTF.

The chain has TRBV24-1 and TRBJ2-1; 13 bases agree with TRBD2. Trimming took 7 bases from V and 5 from J; bases not matched to a gene: 1. Germline CDR1 KGHDR, CDR2 SFDVKD. There are 14 residues in the CDR3. CDR3 in amino acids: CATRGLAGNNEQFF. DNA of the CDR3: TGTGCCACCAGGGGACTAGCGGGAAACAATGAGCAGTTCTTC.

The chain links TRBV7-9 to TRBJ2-3, with D maybe TRBD1 (6 bases). V gave up 3 bases and J gave up 13 bases, with 14 bases separating them. The CDR3 is 12 residues long. Germline CDR1 SEHNR, CDR2 FQNEAQ (reference sequence). CDR3 in DNA: TGTGCCAGCAGCTTGGTGGGGACACCGGAGTATTTT. This gives the protein CASSLVGTPEYF.

This clonotype has only a few counts. The CDR3 loop is CAWSSGVSTGGYGYTF. The CDR3 DNA reads TGTGCCTGGAGTAGTGGCGTCTCCACAGGGGGTTATGGCTACACCTTC. The chain uses TRBV30 and TRBJ1-2; TRBD1 matches 8 bases. CDR1 is GTSNPN and CDR2 is SVGIG in the germline V gene (reference sequence). Trimming took 2 bases from V and 5 from J; bases not matched to a gene: 13. The CDR3 covers 16 residues.

CDR3 nucleotides: TGCGCCAGCAGCCGGTTGCAGGGGCGCGGCCAAGAGACCCAGTACTTC. Translating it yields CASSRLQGRGQETQYF. The chain employs TRBV5-1 and TRBJ2-5; D is possibly TRBD1 (6 bases). This CDR3 is built from 16 residues. The germline V gene encodes CDR1 SGHRS and CDR2 YFSETQ. Trimming pared 4 bases from V and 1 base from J, leaving 17 bases between. The variable domain in full, with the rest retrieved from reference TRBV5-1 and TRBJ2-5, is KAGVTQTPRYLIKTRGQQVTLSCSPISGHRSVSWYQQTPGQGLQFLFEYFSETQRNKGNFPGRFSGRQFSNSRSEMNVSTLELGDSALYLCASSRLQGRGQETQYFGPGTRLLVL.

This chain links TRBV6-2 or TRBV6-3 with TRBJ1-5; TRBD1 agrees at 11 bases. Germline lookup yields CDR1 MNHEY and CDR2 SVGEGT. CDR3 length: 15 amino acids. V shed 6 bases and J 6 bases; nucleotides not matched to a gene: 7. CDR3 sequence: CASRLGQGAGQPQHF. In DNA, the CDR3 is TGTGCCAGCAGGCTTGGACAGGGGGCAGGTCAGCCCCAGCATTTT.

A word on this clonotype: This may be a read error, as it is one base from a much larger clone. This chain joins TRBV11-2 and TRBJ2-1; D uncertain. The CDR3 runs 16 residues. Germline CDR1 SGHAT, CDR2 FQNNGV. The CDR3 DNA reads TGTGCCAGCAGCTTAGCAGCTGGAACCCTCTACAAGGAGCAGTTCTTC. Translation gives CASSLAAGTLYKEQFF.

This clonotype came up many times. CDR3 bases: TGTGCCAGCAGTTTCCCGGGACAGGGGATCTACGAGCAGTACTTC. It specifies CASSFPGQGIYEQYF. The chain joins TRBV12-3 or TRBV12-4 to TRBJ2-7; 10 nucleotides match TRBD1. Trimming at V came to 3 bases and at J to 3 bases, leaving 5 bases not matched to a gene. The length of the CDR3 is 15 residues.

The chain carries TRBV5-1 and TRBJ2-7; 7 bases agree with TRBD1. The CDR3 sequence is 15 residues long. Germline V gene data show CDR1 as SGHRS and CDR2 as YFSETQ. V shed 4 bases and J 2 bases; nucleotides not matched to a gene: 9. The CDR3 region is CASSVTGTAPYEQYF. For the CDR3, the DNA is TGCGCCAGCAGCGTTACCGGGACAGCACCCTACGAGCAGTACTTC.

The chain has TRBV7-9 and TRBJ1-1; TRBD1 might be the D (6 bases). Germline values: CDR1 SEHNR, CDR2 FQNEAQ (reference sequence). The V end lost 2 bases, the J end lost 1 base, and 8 bases lay between the germline ends. The CDR3 is made up of 14 amino acids. The CDR3 sequence is CASSLWGQNTEAFF. CDR3 nucleotides: TGTGCCAGCAGCTTATGGGGGCAGAACACTGAAGCTTTCTTT.

The rearrangement uses TRBV5-1 and TRBJ2-1, with 10 bases aligning to TRBD2. The CDR3 extends over 17 amino acids. Per the germline V gene, CDR1 is SGHRS and CDR2 is YFSETQ. The V and J ends lost 2 bases and 2 bases, in that order; junction bases with no gene match: 7. This CDR3 reads CASSFLSGGPAYNEQFF. The CDR3 nucleotides read TGCGCCAGCAGCTTTCTTAGCGGGGGGCCCGCCTACAATGAGCAGTTCTTC. Complete variable domain (other parts from reference TRBV5-1 and TRBJ2-1): KAGVTQTPRYLIKTRGQQVTLSCSPISGHRSVSWYQQTPGQGLQFLFEYFSETQRNKGNFPGRFSGRQFSNSRSEMNVSTLELGDSALYLCASSFLSGGPAYNEQFFGPGTRLTVL.

This clonotype was recorded many times. The V gene is TRBV29-1, the J gene TRBJ1-5, with D maybe TRBD1 (6 bases). Germline V CDR1 and CDR2: SQVTM, ANQGSEA. The CDR3 is 15 residues long. V was shortened by 8 bases and J by 3 bases, with 20 bases between the two germline ends. In DNA form, the CDR3 reads TGCAGCCCCCCAGGGGAGGGAGCACCCAATCAGCCCCAGCATTTT. It specifies CSPPGEGAPNQPQHF.